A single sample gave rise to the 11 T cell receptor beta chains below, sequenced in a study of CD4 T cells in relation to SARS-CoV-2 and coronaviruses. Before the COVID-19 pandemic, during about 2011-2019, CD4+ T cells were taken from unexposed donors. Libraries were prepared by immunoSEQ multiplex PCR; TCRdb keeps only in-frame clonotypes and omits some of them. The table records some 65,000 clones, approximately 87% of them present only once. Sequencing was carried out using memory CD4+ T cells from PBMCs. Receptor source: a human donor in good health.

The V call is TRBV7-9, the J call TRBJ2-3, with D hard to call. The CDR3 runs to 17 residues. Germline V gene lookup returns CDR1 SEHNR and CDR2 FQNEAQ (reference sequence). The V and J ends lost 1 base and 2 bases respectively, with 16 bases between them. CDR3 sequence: CASSLVVGGPLTDTQYF. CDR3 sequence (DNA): TGTGCCAGCAGCTTAGTAGTCGGTGGGCCTCTCACAGATACGCAGTATTTT.

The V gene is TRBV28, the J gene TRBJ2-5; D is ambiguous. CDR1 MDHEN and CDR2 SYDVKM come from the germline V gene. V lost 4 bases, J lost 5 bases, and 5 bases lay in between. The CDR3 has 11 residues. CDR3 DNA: TGTGCCAGCAGTTCCTTTGAGACCCAGTACTTC. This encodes CASSSFETQYF.

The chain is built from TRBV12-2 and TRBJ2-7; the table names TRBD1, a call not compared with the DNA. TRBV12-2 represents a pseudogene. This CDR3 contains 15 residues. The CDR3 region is CASRLWGQGFDEQYF. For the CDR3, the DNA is TGTGCAAGTCGCTTATGGGGACAGGGCTTTGACGAGCAGTACTTC.

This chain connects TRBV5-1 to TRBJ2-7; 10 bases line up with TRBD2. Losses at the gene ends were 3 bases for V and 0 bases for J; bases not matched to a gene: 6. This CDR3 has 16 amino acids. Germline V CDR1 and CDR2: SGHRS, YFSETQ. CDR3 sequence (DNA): TGCGCCAGCAGCTGGTCCCTAGCGGGAGCCTCCTACGAGCAGTACTTC. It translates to CASSWSLAGASYEQYF.

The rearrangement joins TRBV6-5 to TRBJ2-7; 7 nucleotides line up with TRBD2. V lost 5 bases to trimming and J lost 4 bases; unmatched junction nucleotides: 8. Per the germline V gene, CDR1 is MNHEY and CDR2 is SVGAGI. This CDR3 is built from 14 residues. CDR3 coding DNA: TGTGCCAGCAGTAAGGACGGCGGGAGTTACGAGCAGTACTTC. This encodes CASSKDGGSYEQYF.

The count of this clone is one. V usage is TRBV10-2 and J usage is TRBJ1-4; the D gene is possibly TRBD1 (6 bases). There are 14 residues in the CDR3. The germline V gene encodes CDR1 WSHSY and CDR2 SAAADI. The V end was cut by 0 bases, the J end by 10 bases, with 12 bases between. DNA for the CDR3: TGCGCCAGCAGTGAGTCCACAGGGTCGGGAAAACTGTTTTTT. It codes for CASSESTGSGKLFF.

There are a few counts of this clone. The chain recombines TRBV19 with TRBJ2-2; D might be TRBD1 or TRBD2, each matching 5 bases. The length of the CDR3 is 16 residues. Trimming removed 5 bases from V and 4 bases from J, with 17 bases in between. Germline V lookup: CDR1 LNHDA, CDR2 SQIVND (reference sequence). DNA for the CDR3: TGTGCCAGTAGTCCAACGGGGCAGGGTATCACCGGGGAGCTGTTTTTT. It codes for CASSPTGQGITGELFF.

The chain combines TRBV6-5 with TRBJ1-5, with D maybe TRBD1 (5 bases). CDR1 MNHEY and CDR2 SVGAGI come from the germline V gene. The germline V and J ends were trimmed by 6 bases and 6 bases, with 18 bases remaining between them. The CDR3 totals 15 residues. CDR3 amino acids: CASSLTSQGFQPQHF. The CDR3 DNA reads TGTGCCAGCAGCCTTACTTCCCAGGGTTTTCAGCCCCAGCATTTT.

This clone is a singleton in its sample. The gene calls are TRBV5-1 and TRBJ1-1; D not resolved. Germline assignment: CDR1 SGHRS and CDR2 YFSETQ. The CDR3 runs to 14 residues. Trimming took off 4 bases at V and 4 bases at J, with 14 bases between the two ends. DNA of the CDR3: TGCGCCAGCAGCGAAGGACCGGGCCCCACTGAAGCTTTCTTT. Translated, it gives CASSEGPGPTEAFF.

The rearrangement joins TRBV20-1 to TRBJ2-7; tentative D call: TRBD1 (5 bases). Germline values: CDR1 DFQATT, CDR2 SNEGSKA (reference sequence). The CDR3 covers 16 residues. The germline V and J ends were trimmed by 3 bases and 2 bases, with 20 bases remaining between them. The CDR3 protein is CSASTPGQGSTYEQYF. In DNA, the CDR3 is TGCAGTGCTAGTACTCCCGGGCAGGGCAGCACCTACGAGCAGTACTTC.

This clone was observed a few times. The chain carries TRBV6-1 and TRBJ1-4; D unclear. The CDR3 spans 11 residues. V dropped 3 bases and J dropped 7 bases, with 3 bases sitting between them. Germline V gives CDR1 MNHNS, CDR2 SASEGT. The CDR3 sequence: CASSDIEKLFF. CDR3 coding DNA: TGTGCCAGCAGTGATATTGAAAAACTGTTTTTT.